This T cell receptor beta chain was captured by sequencing in a study of CD8+ T cells in alopecia areata. On the study more broadly: Scoring of severity for treated patients was based on percentage of affected scalp area. Study findings and constraints: Scalp clonality and expanded CD8+ clones among the top 100 fell significantly with tofacitinib.

Stated treatment: oral pan-JAK inhibitor, 5-10 mg twice daily. It was from alopecia areata patients that lesional scalp punch biopsies and peripheral blood were collected. Isolated RNA was reverse transcribed into cDNA used as the sequencing template. Clones were read by immunoSEQ multiplex PCR, and TCRdb kept only the in-frame ones, dropping some. The data contain about 120,000 clones, 50% to 75% of them singletons. V trimming: 0 bases; J trimming: 8 bases; junction bases outside the gene matches: 10. The germline V gene encodes CDR1 GTSNPN and CDR2 SVGIG (reference sequence). The CDR3 sequence is 15 residues long. About this clone itself: The antigen remains undetermined.

The clonotype was recovered from a human donor with alopecia areata. The rearrangement links TRBV30 to TRBJ2-1, with 7 bases aligning to TRBD2. The source material was CD8+ T cells sorted from blood, sampled at week 4, from a patient treated with tofacitinib. CDR3 protein: CAWSVQAGPADEQFF. Here the CDR3 DNA reads TGTGCCTGGAGTGTACAAGCGGGGCCCGCGGATGAGCAGTTCTTC.